The 15 T cell receptor beta chains in this list originate from one sample, sequenced in a study of blood T cell repertoires in COVID-19. The assay was immunoSEQ multiplex PCR, and TCRdb's table has in-frame clones only and misses some. The table has 100,000 to 150,000 clones, approximately 87% seen once. Sequencing was performed on peripheral blood. The receptors come from a woman between 55 and 75 years old with acute or convalescent COVID-19.

CDR3 bases: TGTGCCAGCAGCAAAGGGGCTCGACAGGGGATATCGGACACTGAAGCTTTCTTT. It encodes CASSKGARQGISDTEAFF. V is TRBV21-1 and J is TRBJ1-1; the table's D call, TRBD1, was not checked against the DNA. TRBV21-1 is termed a pseudogene. The CDR3 totals 18 residues.

This chain links TRBV28 with TRBJ1-2; D gene unclear. This CDR3 is built from 13 residues. Trimming cost V 3 bases and J 5 bases, with 10 bases left between them. From germline, CDR1 is MDHEN and CDR2 SYDVKM. CDR3 nucleotide sequence: TGTGCCAGCAGTTTTACAGCCCTTTATGGCTACACCTTC. Translation: CASSFTALYGYTF.

This rearrangement joins TRBV14 to TRBJ1-1; 7 nucleotides align to TRBD1. Trimming took 2 bases from V and 1 from J; bases not matched to a gene: 4. This CDR3 is 15 amino acids long. CDR1 is SGHDN and CDR2 is FVKESK in the germline V gene. The CDR3 spells CASSQLTGQNTEAFF. The CDR3 nucleotides are TGTGCCAGCAGCCAATTGACAGGGCAGAACACTGAAGCTTTCTTT.

CDR3 DNA: TGTGCCAGCAGTTTACCCCCTCCGGGACAGGGGAGTTCACCCCTCCACTTT. This translates into CASSLPPPGQGSSPLHF. The genes are TRBV28 and TRBJ1-6; 10 bases are shared with TRBD1. V shed 2 bases, J shed 9 bases, and the junction held 10 bases outside the gene matches. This CDR3 is built from 17 residues. Germline CDR1 is MDHEN and CDR2 is SYDVKM. The variable domain in full, completed from reference TRBV28 and TRBJ1-6, reads DVKVTQSSRYLVKRTGEKVFLECVQDMDHENMFWYRQDPGLGLRLIYFSYDVKMKEKGDIPEGYSVSREKKERFSLILESASTNQTSMYLCASSLPPPGQGSSPLHFGNGTRLTVT.

V is TRBV12-3 or TRBV12-4 and J is TRBJ1-2; no reliable D call. The length of the CDR3 is 12 residues. V was cut by 2 bases and J by 5 bases, with 6 bases left in between. CDR3 DNA: TGTGCCAGCAGTTTAATCGGGTATGGCTACACCTTC. It yields the protein CASSLIGYGYTF.

This chain uses TRBV5-4 with TRBJ1-6, with D uncertain. The germline V and J ends were trimmed by 0 bases and 8 bases, with 15 bases remaining between them. This CDR3 has 16 residues. In germline, CDR1 is SGHNT, CDR2 YYREEE (reference sequence). The CDR3 reads CASSLGRPGGDSPLHF. In DNA form, the CDR3 reads TGTGCCAGCAGCTTGGGGAGGCCGGGTGGAGATTCACCCCTCCACTTT. The full variable domain, completed using reference TRBV5-4 and TRBJ1-6, is ETGVTQSPTHLIKTRGQQVTLRCSSQSGHNTVSWYQQALGQGPQFIFQYYREEENGRGNFPPRFSGLQFPNYSSELNVNALELDDSALYLCASSLGRPGGDSPLHFGNGTRLTVT.

This clone was counted only a few times. The rearrangement uses TRBV9 and TRBJ2-2; the match to TRBD2 covers 7 bases. J was trimmed by 4 bases and V by 0 bases; bases with no gene match: 3. The CDR3 runs 15 residues. Per the germline V gene, CDR1 is SGDLS and CDR2 is YYNGEE. In nucleotides, the CDR3 is TGTGCCAGCAGCGTAGAGGGGACTATCACCGGGGAGCTGTTTTTT. This encodes CASSVEGTITGELFF. Variable domain in full (rest from reference TRBV9 and TRBJ2-2): DSGVTQTPKHLITATGQRVTLRCSPRSGDLSVYWYQQSLDQGLQFLIQYYNGEERAKGNILERFSAQQFPDLHSELNLSSLELGDSALYFCASSVEGTITGELFFGEGSRLTVL.

The rearrangement links TRBV28 to TRBJ1-4; D remains unclear. Germline CDR1 MDHEN, CDR2 SYDVKM. Trimming took 4 bases from V and 0 from J, leaving 12 bases between them. There are 16 residues in the CDR3. CDR3 in DNA: TGTGCCAGCAGTTATGGAGGAGAGGCAACTAATGAAAAACTGTTTTTT. This gives the protein CASSYGGEATNEKLFF. The variable domain in full, completed from reference TRBV28 and TRBJ1-4, reads DVKVTQSSRYLVKRTGEKVFLECVQDMDHENMFWYRQDPGLGLRLIYFSYDVKMKEKGDIPEGYSVSREKKERFSLILESASTNQTSMYLCASSYGGEATNEKLFFGSGTQLSVL.

The CDR3 sequence: CATLGLLYSPLHF. CDR3 in DNA: TGCGCCACCTTGGGACTGCTATATTCACCCCTCCACTTT. This rearrangement joins TRBV23-1 to TRBJ1-6, with D perhaps TRBD1 (5 bases). TRBV23-1 is an ORF; its function is uncertain. The CDR3 covers 13 residues. Trimming shortened V by 10 bases and J by 8 bases, and 15 bases separated the two germline ends.

V and J are TRBV29-1 and TRBJ2-1, with D tentatively TRBD1 (5 bases). The V and J ends lost 3 bases and 4 bases respectively, with 13 bases between them. Germline V CDR1 and CDR2: SQVTM, ANQGSEA. The CDR3 is 14 residues long. CDR3 nucleotides: TGCAGCGTTGAGATGGGGCTGGTTTACAATGAGCAGTTCTTC. It encodes CSVEMGLVYNEQFF.

This sequence joins TRBV5-1 and TRBJ1-4; TRBD1 is a possible D gene (5 bases). Trimming shortened V by 0 bases and J by 4 bases, and 7 bases separated the two germline ends. Germline V CDR1 and CDR2: SGHRS, YFSETQ. The CDR3 totals 14 residues. CDR3 amino acids: CASSLAGLNEKLFF. As DNA, the CDR3 is TGCGCCAGCAGCTTGGCAGGGCTTAATGAAAAACTGTTTTTT.

V is TRBV29-1 and J is TRBJ1-2; tentative D call: TRBD1 (5 bases). Trimming left V 7 bases short and J 0 bases short, with 12 bases between. Per the germline V gene, CDR1 is SQVTM and CDR2 is ANQGSEA. This CDR3 region has 13 residues. In DNA form, the CDR3 reads TGCAGCGCCGTGACAGCAGCTAACTATGGCTACACCTTC. Residues: CSAVTAANYGYTF.

This chain joins TRBV6-5 and TRBJ1-2; D not certain. Germline V gene data show CDR1 as MNHEY and CDR2 as SVGAGI. V was shortened by 5 bases and J by 4 bases, with 11 bases between the two germline ends. CDR3 length: 13 residues. The CDR3, as DNA: TGTGCCAGCAGTACCTCAGGAAGCTATGGCTACACCTTC. It is translated as CASSTSGSYGYTF.

V is TRBV19 and J is TRBJ1-6; D not certain. Between the trimmed V and J ends, which lost 6 bases and 7 bases, there was a span of 10 bases. This CDR3 spans 13 amino acids. CDR1 is LNHDA, CDR2 SQIVND, per germline (reference sequence). CDR3 coding DNA: TGTGCCAGTAGGTACAGAGAGAATTCACCCCTCCACTTT. Translating gives CASRYRENSPLHF. The variable domain in full, with the rest retrieved from reference TRBV19 and TRBJ1-6, is DGGITQSPKYLFRKEGQNVTLSCEQNLNHDAMYWYRQDPGQGLRLIYYSQIVNDFQKGDIAEGYSVSREKKESFPLTVTSAQKNPTAFYLCASRYRENSPLHFGNGTRLTVT.

This chain joins TRBV18 and TRBJ2-7; 12 bases fit TRBD2. The V gene end was trimmed by 1 base and the J gene end by 5 bases; junction bases not matched to a gene: 3. CDR1 and CDR2 from the germline V gene are KGHSH and LQKENI. CDR3 length: 15 amino acids. CDR3 region: CASSPRLAGAHEQYV. In DNA, the CDR3 is TGTGCCAGCTCACCACGACTAGCGGGAGCCCACGAGCAGTACGTC.